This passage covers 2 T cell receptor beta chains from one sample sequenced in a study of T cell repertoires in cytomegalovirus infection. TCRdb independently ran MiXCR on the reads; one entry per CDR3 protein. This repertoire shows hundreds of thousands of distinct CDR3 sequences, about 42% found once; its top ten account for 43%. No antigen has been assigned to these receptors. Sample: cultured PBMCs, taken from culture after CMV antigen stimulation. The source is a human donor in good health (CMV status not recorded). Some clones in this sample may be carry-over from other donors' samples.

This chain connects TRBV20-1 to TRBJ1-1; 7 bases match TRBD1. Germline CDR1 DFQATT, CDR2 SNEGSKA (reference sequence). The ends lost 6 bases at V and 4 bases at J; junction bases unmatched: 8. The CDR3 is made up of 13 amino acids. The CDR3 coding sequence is TGCAGTGCCGACAGGGTCGTGGTCACTGAAGCTTTCTTT. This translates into CSADRVVVTEAFF.

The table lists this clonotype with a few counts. The CDR3 nucleotides read TGTGCCAGCAGCCGGGGGGGGGGCCTGAACACTGAAGCTTTCTTT. It is translated as CASSRGGGLNTEAFF. The rearrangement uses TRBV7-9 and TRBJ1-1; D possibly corresponds to TRBD1 (6 bases). The ends were cut back, 5 bases at V and 0 bases at J, with 13 bases in the middle. This CDR3 is built from 15 residues. The germline gives CDR1 SEHNR, CDR2 FQNEAQ (reference sequence).